A selection of T cell receptor beta chains follows, all from one sample in a study of beta chain features in type 1 diabetes. Assay used: immunoSEQ multiplex PCR; TCRdb lists only in-frame clones, some missing. The sample includes about 180,000 clones, around 8% seen only once; the top ten take about 1%. Sequenced: central memory CD4+ T cells from blood. The source of these receptors is a woman in her thirties or forties with type 1 diabetes. Both conserved end residues are part of each CDR3. Fields, in order: D gene, J gene, CDR3 length, V gene, clone size, CDR3 protein, CDR3 DNA. The D gene is left open where the match is weak. Some rows mark clone size as missing; the rest say once, few, many or name a class of expanded clone.

>TRBD2|TRBJ2-1|13|TRBV7-2|few
CASSTGTSGDQFF
TGTGCCAGCAGCACCGGGACTAGCGGGGACCAGTTCTTC
>-|TRBJ2-3|12|TRBV29-1|-
CSVKLETDTQYF
TGCAGCGTCAAACTGGAGACTGATACGCAGTATTTT
>TRBD1|TRBJ1-1|15|TRBV7-2|-
CASSLGGQGVTEAFF
TGTGCCAGCAGCTTAGGCGGACAGGGAGTAACTGAAGCTTTCTTT
>-|TRBJ2-1|16|TRBV6-1|-
CASSENPGSSYNEQFF
TGTGCCAGCAGTGAAAATCCGGGAAGCTCCTACAATGAGCAGTTCTTC
>-|TRBJ2-7|13|TRBV21-1|-
CASSTDRGNEQYF
TGTGCCAGCAGCACCGACAGGGGGAACGAGCAGTACTTC
>-|TRBJ1-3|15|TRBV18|many
CASSPGTDSGNTIYF
TGTGCCAGCTCACCGGGCACGGACTCTGGAAACACCATATATTTT
>TRBD2|TRBJ2-3|18|TRBV7-9|-
CASSLARGLAAITDTQYF
TGTGCCAGCAGCTTAGCGAGGGGACTAGCGGCCATCACAGATACGCAGTATTTT
>-|TRBJ2-4|15|TRBV7-2|few
CASSLELRSKNIQYF
TGTGCCAGCAGCTTGGAACTGAGGTCCAAAAACATTCAGTACTTC
>TRBD2|TRBJ2-7|15|TRBV5-1|-
CASSLNSGRQGEQYF
TGCGCCAGCAGCTTGAATAGCGGGAGGCAAGGCGAGCAGTACTTC
>-|TRBJ2-7|14|TRBV7-2|few
CASSPRELPYEQYF
TGTGCCAGCAGCCCGCGGGAACTTCCCTACGAGCAGTACTTC
>TRBD1|TRBJ2-1|13|TRBV25-1|-
CASQTPGGGEQFF
TGTGCCAGCCAAACCCCAGGGGGCGGTGAGCAGTTCTTC
>-|TRBJ2-5|15|TRBV15|-
CATSRDPSSQETQYF
TGTGCCACCAGCAGAGATCCGTCTAGTCAAGAGACCCAGTACTTC
>-|TRBJ2-1|14|TRBV7-8|-
CASSLAGPSGEQFF
TGTGCCAGCAGCTTAGCGGGGCCTTCGGGTGAGCAGTTCTTC
>-|TRBJ2-1|16|TRBV11-2|few
CASSLGAGPTYNEQFF
TGTGCCAGCAGCTTAGGGGCGGGCCCTACCTACAATGAGCAGTTCTTC
>TRBD1|TRBJ2-5|16|TRBV29-1|-
CSVGGQGIGIGETQYF
TGCAGCGTGGGGGGACAGGGTATTGGTATTGGAGAGACCCAGTACTTC
>TRBD2|TRBJ2-2|15|TRBV18|few
CASSAGTRATGELFF
TGTGCCAGCTCAGCTGGGACTAGAGCCACCGGGGAGCTGTTTTTT
>-|TRBJ2-7|12|TRBV7-2|-
CASSLGRVEQYF
TGTGCCAGCAGCTTAGGCCGGGTCGAGCAGTACTTC
>TRBD1|TRBJ2-7|15|TRBV5-1|-
CASTPIGTGIYEQYF
TGCGCCAGCACCCCAATAGGGACAGGAATCTACGAGCAGTACTTC
>TRBD1|TRBJ2-5|15|TRBV7-8|few
CASSPAGTGGETQYF
TGTGCCAGCAGCCCAGCCGGGACAGGGGGAGAGACCCAGTACTTC
>-|TRBJ1-4|15|TRBV19|-
CASSKIHREHEKLFF
TGTGCCAGTAGTAAGATTCATCGAGAGCACGAAAAACTGTTTTTT
>TRBD2|TRBJ2-2|17|TRBV4-3|few
CASSHPTSGRNTGELFF
TGCGCCAGCAGCCACCCCACTAGCGGGAGAAACACCGGGGAGCTGTTTTTT
>TRBD1|TRBJ2-1|16|TRBV7-2|-
CASSASGTGGPNEQFF
TGTGCCAGCAGCGCATCCGGGACAGGGGGCCCCAATGAGCAGTTCTTC
>TRBD1|TRBJ2-7|16|TRBV5-4|-
CASSPYHTGQGYEQYF
TGCGCCAGCAGCCCCTATCATACGGGACAGGGCTACGAGCAGTACTTC
>-|TRBJ2-5|13|TRBV7-2|-
CASSAQIQETQYF
TGTGCCAGCAGCGCCCAGATCCAAGAGACCCAGTACTTC
>TRBD2|TRBJ2-1|15|TRBV7-2|-
CASSRLAGDYGEQFF
TGTGCCAGCAGCCGTCTAGCGGGGGATTACGGTGAGCAGTTCTTC
>-|TRBJ2-3|14|TRBV14|-
CASSQDTGGDTQYF
TGTGCCAGCAGCCAAGATACCGGGGGTGATACGCAGTATTTT
>-|TRBJ1-1|13|TRBV7-8|-
CASSLRGNTEAFF
TGTGCCAGCAGTCTCAGGGGGAACACTGAAGCTTTCTTT
>TRBD2|TRBJ2-3|16|TRBV7-3|few
CASSSVPSGATDTQYF
TGTGCCAGCAGCTCCGTCCCCAGCGGGGCCACAGATACGCAGTATTTT
>-|TRBJ1-2|14|TRBV4-3|once
CASSQDGGGYGYTF
TGCGCCAGCAGCCAAGACGGCGGGGGCTATGGCTACACCTTC
>-|TRBJ2-3|14|TRBV28|many
CASSFVASTDTQYF
TGTGCCAGCAGTTTTGTGGCTAGCACAGATACGCAGTATTTT
>-|TRBJ1-4|13|TRBV5-5|few
CASSKQENEKLFF
TGTGCCAGCAGTAAACAGGAAAATGAAAAACTGTTTTTT
>TRBD2|TRBJ2-5|15|TRBV7-9|-
CASSLRTSGVETQYF
TGTGCCAGCAGCCTTCGGACTAGCGGGGTCGAGACCCAGTACTTC
>TRBD1|TRBJ2-1|12|TRBV4-3|-
CASSQGDRRQFF
TGCGCCAGCAGCCAAGGGGACAGACGGCAGTTCTTC
>TRBD2|TRBJ2-1|13|TRBV7-3|few
CASSSRTSAEQFF
TGTGCCAGCAGCTCCCGGACTAGCGCTGAGCAGTTCTTC
>-|TRBJ2-7|14|TRBV7-2|-
CASSPRQGPYEQYF
TGTGCCAGCAGCCCGCGGCAGGGCCCCTACGAGCAGTACTTC
>TRBD1|TRBJ1-1|14|TRBV4-1|-
CASSQGTGDTEAFF
TGCGCCAGCAGCCAAGGAACAGGGGACACTGAAGCTTTCTTT
>-|TRBJ1-5|15|TRBV5-1|-
CASSLDAAFGQPQHF
TGCGCCAGCAGCTTGGATGCGGCGTTCGGGCAGCCCCAGCATTTT
>-|TRBJ2-3|16|TRBV15|-
CATSRDDEGRTDTQYF
TGTGCCACCAGCAGAGATGATGAGGGCCGCACAGATACGCAGTATTTT
>-|TRBJ2-6|12|TRBV6-6|-
CAGQAGANVLTF
TGTGCCGGCCAGGCTGGGGCCAACGTCCTGACTTTC
>TRBD1|TRBJ1-1|12|TRBV5-1|-
CASSLQGHEAFF
TGCGCCAGCAGCTTACAGGGGCACGAAGCTTTCTTT
>-|TRBJ1-5|14|TRBV6-1|-
CASRQAHSNQPQHF
TGTGCCAGCAGACAGGCACATAGCAATCAGCCCCAGCATTTT
>TRBD1|TRBJ2-7|18|TRBV4-1|-
CASSQDPRDRGSTYEQYF
TGCGCCAGCAGCCAAGACCCCCGGGACAGGGGATCTACCTACGAGCAGTACTTC
>-|TRBJ2-5|13|TRBV19|-
CASSFGGQETQYF
TGTGCCAGTAGTTTCGGCGGTCAAGAGACCCAGTACTTC
>TRBD2|TRBJ2-3|17|TRBV5-6|once
CASSFLLAGGPTDTQYF
TGTGCCAGCAGCTTTCTTTTAGCGGGAGGGCCGACAGATACGCAGTATTTT
>-|TRBJ2-5|14|TRBV7-3|-
CASSLAGQVQTQYF
TGTGCCAGCAGCTTAGCCGGCCAGGTCCAGACCCAGTACTTC
>-|TRBJ1-1|15|TRBV7-2|-
CASSFLLGAHTEAFF
TGTGCCAGCAGCTTTCTTTTAGGGGCACACACTGAAGCTTTCTTT
>-|TRBJ2-3|15|TRBV7-3|few
CASSLTGPPSDTQYF
TGTGCCAGCAGCTTAACGGGGCCACCCTCTGATACGCAGTATTTT
>-|TRBJ1-1|13|TRBV5-1|-
CASSLDTNTEAFF
TGCGCCAGCAGCTTGGACACGAACACTGAAGCTTTCTTT
>-|TRBJ2-3|13|TRBV19|few
CASTPAGPDTQYF
TGTGCCAGTACTCCCGCGGGGCCAGATACGCAGTATTTT
>-|TRBJ2-1|14|TRBV2|-
CASSEASQGGEQFF
TGTGCCAGCAGTGAAGCGAGCCAGGGGGGTGAGCAGTTCTTC
>TRBD1|TRBJ2-4|15|TRBV13|few
CASSLGGQGKDIQYF
TGTGCCAGCAGCCTGGGGGGACAGGGGAAAGACATTCAGTACTTC
>TRBD1|TRBJ1-2|16|TRBV4-3|-
CASSQAGQGVEYGYTF
TGCGCCAGCAGCCAAGCGGGACAGGGGGTGGAGTATGGCTACACCTTC
>-|TRBJ1-6|14|TRBV7-2|few
CASSLGRGSSPLHF
TGTGCCAGCAGCTTAGGACGGGGGAGTTCACCCCTCCACTTT